The clone carrying this T cell receptor (beta chain) has ten or more counts. No antigen is known for it. The data were taken from a study of CD8 T cells in ankylosing spondylitis. TCRdb re-called the 5' RACE reads through MiXCR, storing one row per CDR3 protein. This sample has approximately 180,000 distinct CDR3 sequences, with 15% to 20% found just once. Study-level points and caveats: Significant enrichment of disease-linked clones was reported in matched ankylosing spondylitis synovial fluid. Some of the motif variants had earlier been found in reactive arthritis patients' fluid and blood.

V shed 5 bases, J shed 2 bases, and the junction held 8 bases outside the gene matches. The CDR3 extends over 15 amino acids. Germline CDR1 reads MNHEY; CDR2 reads SVGEGT. The source material was blood, either unsorted or a sorted T cell fraction (not recorded which). The chain carries TRBV6-2 or TRBV6-3 and TRBJ2-7; 8 bases fit TRBD1. This TCR derives from a male donor under 30 with ankylosing spondylitis or in good health (not recorded which). DNA of the CDR3: TGTGCCAGCAGTGCAACAGGGGGGTCAGCCTACGAGCAGTACTTC. Protein: CASSATGGSAYEQYF.